The present TCR beta chain was sequenced within a study of cytomegalovirus exposure and HLA in healthy donors. Findings and caveats of the study: Donors were assumed by presence/absence analyses to have roughly uniform sequencing depth. Analyzed later, association rates of TCRs varied across HLA loci, with DRB1 most and HLA-C fewest.

PCR amplification relied on 60 Vbeta primers (plus 13 Jbeta primers). Sequencing used immunoSEQ multiplex PCR; TCRdb keeps in-frame clones, though not all of them. The sample contains under 200,000 clones, roughly 83% of which appear only once. As concerns this clone: The antigen is unknown.

The CDR3 extends over 14 amino acids. The V gene's germline CDR1 is GTSNPN and CDR2 SVGIG (reference sequence). V shed 0 bases and J shed 7 bases, with 13 bases lying between them. Sequencing was performed on PBMCs. The TCR sequence derives from a woman aged 50 to 60 in good health and CMV-seronegative. This rearrangement joins TRBV30 to TRBJ1-5, with D maybe TRBD1 (6 bases). The CDR3 bases are TGTGCCTGGAGTGTATCAGGGGTCGGGCAGCCCCAGCATTTT. It yields the protein CAWSVSGVGQPQHF.